What follows describes a single TCR beta chain. This record comes from a study of blood T cell repertoires in COVID-19. CDR1 is KGHSH and CDR2 is LQKENI in the germline V gene. This CDR3 comprises 15 residues. V was cut by 4 bases and J by 3 bases, with 14 bases left in between. Sequencing was performed with immunoSEQ multiplex PCR; in TCRdb, only in-frame clones are kept and a portion is missing. The table has 90,000 to 100,000 clones, roughly 84% seen once; the top ten hold about 2%. The sequence was collected from a man between 65 and 85 years old with active or convalescent COVID-19. This rearrangement joins TRBV18 to TRBJ2-3, with a weak D call TRBD1 (5 bases). Material for sequencing was peripheral blood. The CDR3 region is CASSLNLGRTDTQYF. The CDR3 DNA is TGTGCCAGCTCACTAAATTTGGGGCGGACAGATACGCAGTATTTT.